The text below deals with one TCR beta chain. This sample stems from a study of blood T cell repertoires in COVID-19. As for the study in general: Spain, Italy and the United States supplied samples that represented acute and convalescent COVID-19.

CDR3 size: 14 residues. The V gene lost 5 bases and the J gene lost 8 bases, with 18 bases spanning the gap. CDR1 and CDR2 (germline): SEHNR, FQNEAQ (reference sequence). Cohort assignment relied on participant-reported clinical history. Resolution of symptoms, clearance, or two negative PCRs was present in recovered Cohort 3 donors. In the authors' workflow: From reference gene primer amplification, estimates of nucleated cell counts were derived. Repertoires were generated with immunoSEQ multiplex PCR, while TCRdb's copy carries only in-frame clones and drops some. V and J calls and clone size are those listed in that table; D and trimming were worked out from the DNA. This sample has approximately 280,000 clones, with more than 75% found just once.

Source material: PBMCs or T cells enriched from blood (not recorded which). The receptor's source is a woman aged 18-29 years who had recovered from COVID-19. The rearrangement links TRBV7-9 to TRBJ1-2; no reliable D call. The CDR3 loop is CASSIGPPRRGYTF. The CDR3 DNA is TGTGCCAGCAGCATCGGACCCCCTAGGAGGGGCTACACCTTC.